This TCR beta chain was captured by sequencing in a study of control samples from healthy donors and cancer patients. The germline gives CDR1 SGHTA, CDR2 FQGNSA. This CDR3 is 14 amino acids long. Trimming left V 1 base short and J 4 bases short, with 10 bases between. The repertoire was sequenced with immunoSEQ multiplex PCR; TCRdb's copy has only in-frame clones and lacks some. The sample yields 50,000 or so clones, around 80% seen once. This clone was picked up one time. Input material: blood. The sequence was obtained from a man aged 70-80 years in good health. The chain has TRBV7-2 and TRBJ1-2, with D possibly TRBD1 on 5 matching bases. CDR3 sequence: CASSLDGAGYGYTF. For the CDR3, the DNA is TGTGCCAGCAGCTTAGACGGGGCGGGCTATGGCTACACCTTC.